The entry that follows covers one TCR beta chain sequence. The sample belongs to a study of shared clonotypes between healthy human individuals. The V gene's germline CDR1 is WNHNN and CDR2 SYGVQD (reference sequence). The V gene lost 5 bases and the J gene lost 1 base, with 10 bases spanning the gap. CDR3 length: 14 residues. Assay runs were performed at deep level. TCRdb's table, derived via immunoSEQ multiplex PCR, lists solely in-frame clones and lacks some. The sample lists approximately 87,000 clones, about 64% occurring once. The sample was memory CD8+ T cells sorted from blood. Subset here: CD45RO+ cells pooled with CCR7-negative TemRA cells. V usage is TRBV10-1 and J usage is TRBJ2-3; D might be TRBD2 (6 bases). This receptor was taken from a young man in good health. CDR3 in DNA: TGCGCCAGCAGTCGGGACTTTGGCACAGATACGCAGTATTTT. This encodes CASSRDFGTDTQYF.